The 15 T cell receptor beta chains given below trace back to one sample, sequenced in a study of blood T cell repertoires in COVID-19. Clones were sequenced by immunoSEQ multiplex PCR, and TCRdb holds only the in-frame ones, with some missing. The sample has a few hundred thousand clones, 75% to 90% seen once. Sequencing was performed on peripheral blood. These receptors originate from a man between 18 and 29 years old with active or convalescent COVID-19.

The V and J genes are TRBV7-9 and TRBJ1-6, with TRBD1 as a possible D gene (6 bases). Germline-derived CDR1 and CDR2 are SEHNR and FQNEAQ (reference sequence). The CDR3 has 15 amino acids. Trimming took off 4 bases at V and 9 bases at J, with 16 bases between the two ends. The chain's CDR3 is CASSSEGRRGSPLHF. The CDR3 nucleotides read TGTGCCAGCAGCTCAGAAGGGCGCAGGGGTTCACCCCTCCACTTT. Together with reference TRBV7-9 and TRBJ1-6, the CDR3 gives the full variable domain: DTGVSQNPRHKITKRGQNVTFRCDPISEHNRLYWYRQTLGQGPEFLTYFQNEAQLEKSRLLSDRFSAERPKGSFSTLEIQRTEQGDSAMYLCASSSEGRRGSPLHFGNGTRLTVT.

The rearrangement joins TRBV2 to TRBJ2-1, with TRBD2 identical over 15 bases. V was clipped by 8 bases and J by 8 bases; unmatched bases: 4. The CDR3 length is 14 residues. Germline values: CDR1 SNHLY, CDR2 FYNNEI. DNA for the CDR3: TGTGCCAGCGGAGGACTAGCGGGAGGGGATGAGCAGTTCTTC. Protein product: CASGGLAGGDEQFF.

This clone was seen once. This CDR3 reads CASSYGPTSTDTQYF. The CDR3 nucleotides read TGTGCCAGCAGTTATGGGCCCACTAGCACAGATACGCAGTATTTT. The chain is built from TRBV6-5 and TRBJ2-3; D is ambiguous. The CDR3 contains 15 residues. Germline V CDR1 and CDR2: MNHEY, SVGAGI. The ends were cut back, 3 bases at V and 0 bases at J, with 10 bases in the middle.

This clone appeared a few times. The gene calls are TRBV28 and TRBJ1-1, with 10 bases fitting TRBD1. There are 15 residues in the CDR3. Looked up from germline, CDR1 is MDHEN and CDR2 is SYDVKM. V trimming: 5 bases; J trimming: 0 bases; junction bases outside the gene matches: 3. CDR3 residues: CASSDRGLLNTEAFF. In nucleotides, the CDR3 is TGTGCCAGCAGTGACAGGGGGCTCTTGAACACTGAAGCTTTCTTT.

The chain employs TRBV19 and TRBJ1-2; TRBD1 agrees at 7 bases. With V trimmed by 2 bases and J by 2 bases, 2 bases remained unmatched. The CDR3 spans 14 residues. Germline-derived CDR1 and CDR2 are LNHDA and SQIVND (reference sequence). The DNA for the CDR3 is TGTGCCAGTAGTATAACGGGACAGAACTATGGCTACACCTTC. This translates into CASSITGQNYGYTF.

CDR3 DNA sequence: TGCGCCAAGGGAGCTAACTATGGCTACACCTTC. It translates to CAKGANYGYTF. The chain uses TRBV10-1 and TRBJ1-2; unclear D gene. V lost 10 bases and J lost 0, with 6 bases in between. Germline-derived CDR1 and CDR2 are WNHNN and SYGVQD (reference sequence). CDR3 length: 11 residues.

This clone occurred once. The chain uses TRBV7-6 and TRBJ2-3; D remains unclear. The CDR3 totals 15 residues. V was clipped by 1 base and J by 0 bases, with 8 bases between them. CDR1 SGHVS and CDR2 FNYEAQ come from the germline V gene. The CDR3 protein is CASSLGVASTDTQYF. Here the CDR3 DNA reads TGTGCCAGCAGCTTAGGAGTAGCTAGCACAGATACGCAGTATTTT.

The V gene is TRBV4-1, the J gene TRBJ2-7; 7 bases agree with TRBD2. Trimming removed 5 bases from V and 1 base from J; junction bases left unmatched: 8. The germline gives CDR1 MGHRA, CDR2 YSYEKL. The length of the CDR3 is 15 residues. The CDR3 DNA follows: TGCGCCAGCAGCGTAGGGACTACACCTTCCTACGAGCAGTACTTC. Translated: CASSVGTTPSYEQYF.

The CDR3 protein is CASTRVAGGGELFF. CDR3 in DNA: TGTGCCAGCACCAGAGTAGCGGGGGGCGGGGAGCTGTTTTTT. V and J are TRBV6-5 and TRBJ2-2; 10 nucleotides match TRBD2. The CDR3 loop spans 14 amino acids. V lost 7 bases and J lost 7; bases outside the gene matches: 6. CDR1 is MNHEY and CDR2 is SVGAGI in the germline V gene.

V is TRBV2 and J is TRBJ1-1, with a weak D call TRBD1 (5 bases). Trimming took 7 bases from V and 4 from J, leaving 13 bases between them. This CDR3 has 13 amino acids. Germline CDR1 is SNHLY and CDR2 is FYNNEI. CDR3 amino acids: CASNLDGGTEAFF. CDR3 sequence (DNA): TGTGCCAGCAATTTAGACGGGGGCACTGAAGCTTTCTTT.

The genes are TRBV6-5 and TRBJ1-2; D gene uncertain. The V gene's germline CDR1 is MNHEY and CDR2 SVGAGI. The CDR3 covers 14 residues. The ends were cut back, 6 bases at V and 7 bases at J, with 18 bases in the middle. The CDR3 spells CASSRNRPSGGYTF. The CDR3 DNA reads TGTGCCAGCAGCCGGAACCGTCCATCGGGTGGCTACACCTTC.

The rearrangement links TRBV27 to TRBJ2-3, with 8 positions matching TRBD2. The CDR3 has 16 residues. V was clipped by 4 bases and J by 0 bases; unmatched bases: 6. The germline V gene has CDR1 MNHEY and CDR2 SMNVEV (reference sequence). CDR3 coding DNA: TGTGCCAGCAGTTCGGGACTAGGTTCCAGCACAGATACGCAGTATTTT. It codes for CASSSGLGSSTDTQYF.

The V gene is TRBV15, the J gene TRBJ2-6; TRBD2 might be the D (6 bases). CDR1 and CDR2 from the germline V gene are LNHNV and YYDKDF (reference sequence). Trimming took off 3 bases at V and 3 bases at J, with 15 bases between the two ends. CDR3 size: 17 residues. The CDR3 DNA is TGTGCCACCAGCAGGGGGCCAGGCGGGGTTGGGGCCAACGTCCTGACTTTC. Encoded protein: CATSRGPGGVGANVLTF.

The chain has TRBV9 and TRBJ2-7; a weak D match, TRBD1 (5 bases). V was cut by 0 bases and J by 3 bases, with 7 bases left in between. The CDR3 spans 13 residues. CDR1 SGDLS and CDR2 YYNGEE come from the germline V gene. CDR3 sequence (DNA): TGTGCCAGCAGCGTAGGGACAAGCTACGAGCAGTACTTC. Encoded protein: CASSVGTSYEQYF. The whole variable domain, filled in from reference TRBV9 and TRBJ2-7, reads DSGVTQTPKHLITATGQRVTLRCSPRSGDLSVYWYQQSLDQGLQFLIQYYNGEERAKGNILERFSAQQFPDLHSELNLSSLELGDSALYFCASSVGTSYEQYFGPGTRLTVT.

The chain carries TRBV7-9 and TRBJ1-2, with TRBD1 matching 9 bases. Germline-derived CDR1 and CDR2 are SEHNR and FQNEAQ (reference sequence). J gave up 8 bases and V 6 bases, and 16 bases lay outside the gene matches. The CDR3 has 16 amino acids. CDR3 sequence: CASSLDRGPRRRGYTF. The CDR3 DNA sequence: TGTGCCAGCAGTTTGGACAGGGGCCCTCGACGTCGGGGCTACACCTTC.